The present entry profiles one TCR beta chain with its context. Its antigen is not yet known. One base away there is no much larger clone; base qualities are not given. TCR beta CDR3 regions were sequenced from DNA using the immunoSEQ Assay. The original pipeline was this. To compute T cell density, TCR beta template counts were normalized to usable DNA, which was estimated by amplifying housekeeping genes. Using the preseqR package, richness was estimated by extrapolating to 120,000 templates for tissue samples and 400,000 templates for PBMC samples. Clonality was taken to be one minus Pielou's evenness. To identify tissue-enriched TCRs, differential abundance testing was run on productive amino-acid clonotypes with a minimum total count of 5 and an alpha of 0.1. The Jaccard Index and the Morisita Overlap Index were used to quantify repertoire overlap between compartments. GLIPH grouped TCR beta CDR3s together with public tetramer-defined viral CDR3s, and a viral motif had to include at least three viral sequences and also show V-gene enrichment. TCRdb carries this immuneACCESS record with in-frame sequences only. Its versions omit some clonotypes, under half of them owing to an unresolved V gene in the studies checked, with the rest unexplained. D and trimming come from the DNA, and the V and J calls and clone size come from that table. The sample table shows over 50,000 clones, and almost 90% are seen once. The ten largest clones represent 1.5% to 2% of the sample.

CDR1 and CDR2 are drawn from the germline V gene: SNHLY, FYNNEI. The CDR3, from cysteine to phenylalanine, totals 14 residues. Of all the DNA, just the CDR3 is kept, 42 bases in frame from base 1. V is pared back by 3 bases and J by 7 bases, with 12 bases lying between the germline termini. The sample belongs to a study of T cells in localized non-small cell lung cancer (dated by TCRdb to the early 2020s). Regarding the study in general: T cell repertoires of 236 early-stage NSCLC patients were analyzed, with tumors being compared against uninvolved tumor-adjacent lungs. Of the NSCLC patients, roughly 130 were male and around 99 were female, and the mean age was approximately 66 years. The cohort was made up of roughly 250 treatment-naive NSCLC patients whose localized lung tumors had been resected. Overall results and qualifications from the work: Higher blood T cell density associated with longer overall survival, while higher adjacent-lung clonality associated with shorter survival. A median of around 57 of the top 100 tumor clones turned up in the paired uninvolved adjacent lung, and under 30 of those clones also ranked among the top 100 of that same adjacent lung. Because of the exploratory design, TCR variables were selected using unadjusted p-values without false-discovery rate correction. Uninvolved tumor-adjacent lung showed the highest T cell clonality, higher than tumor, which suggests more focused antigenic responses in the adjacent lung. Multi-region tumor sequencing was not performed, so intratumor heterogeneity could not be excluded.

At diagnosis, tumor, uninvolved tumor-adjacent lung and peripheral blood were collected and then preserved as a mix of FFPE and fresh-frozen material. For TCR repertoire profiling, the blood samples were analyzed as peripheral blood mononuclear cells. The receptor's source is a woman between 40 and 69 years old with stage I lung adenocarcinoma. The starting material was peripheral blood, obtained before any cancer treatment. The chain is encoded by TRBV2 joined to TRBJ2-2; 6 matching bases give a weak D call of TRBD2. The CDR3 in this case is CASSDPRLDGELFF. The bases are TGTGCCAGCAGTGACCCCCGACTAGACGGGGAGCTGTTTTTT.